Listed below are T cell receptor beta chains from one sample, sequenced in a study of blood T cell repertoires in COVID-19. Clones were sequenced by immunoSEQ multiplex PCR, and TCRdb holds only the in-frame ones, with some missing. The table lists about 150,000 clones, 80% to 90% of them singletons. The sequencing input was peripheral blood. These receptors all come from a woman aged 55-69 years with active COVID-19. The CDR3 runs from the conserved cysteine through the conserved F or W. D genes are given only for firm matches. Expanded clones get a size class; other rows say once, few or many, or leave the size out.

j_gene: TRBJ2-1
v_gene: TRBV4-1
abundance: .
d_gene: TRBD2
CDR3aa: CASSPPKGRGHNEQFF
CDR3nt: TGCGCCAGCAGCCCACCTAAGGGGAGGGGACACAATGAGCAGTTCTTC

j_gene: TRBJ2-5
v_gene: TRBV18
abundance: .
d_gene: TRBD1
CDR3aa: CASSPRSRDRGSETQYF
CDR3nt: TGTGCCAGCTCACCACGGTCACGGGACAGGGGGTCGGAGACCCAGTACTTC

j_gene: TRBJ2-7
v_gene: TRBV5-4
abundance: .
d_gene: TRBD2
CDR3aa: CASSNQLAGVEEQYF
CDR3nt: TGTGCCAGCAGCAACCAACTAGCGGGAGTGGAGGAGCAGTACTTC

j_gene: TRBJ2-7
v_gene: TRBV6-2/TRBV6-3
abundance: once
d_gene: .
CDR3aa: CASSYRADGNEQYF
CDR3nt: TGTGCCAGCAGTTACAGGGCCGACGGGAACGAGCAGTACTTC

j_gene: TRBJ1-2
v_gene: TRBV5-4
abundance: .
d_gene: .
CDR3aa: CASSLAGGDGYTF
CDR3nt: TGTGCCAGCAGCTTGGCCGGAGGGGATGGCTACACCTTC

j_gene: TRBJ2-7
v_gene: TRBV18
abundance: .
d_gene: .
CDR3aa: CASSPPLSYEQYF
CDR3nt: TGTGCCAGCTCACCCCCCCTTTCCTACGAGCAGTACTTC

j_gene: TRBJ2-7
v_gene: TRBV11-2
abundance: once
d_gene: .
CDR3aa: CASSWASAGSYEQYF
CDR3nt: TGTGCCAGCAGCTGGGCCAGTGCGGGCTCCTACGAGCAGTACTTC

j_gene: TRBJ1-5
v_gene: TRBV6-5
abundance: .
d_gene: .
CDR3aa: CASRTGQLPQHF
CDR3nt: TGTGCCAGCAGAACCGGACAGTTACCCCAGCATTTT

j_gene: TRBJ2-3
v_gene: TRBV2
abundance: .
d_gene: TRBD2
CDR3aa: CASIRRSSGSSDTQYF
CDR3nt: TGTGCCAGCATCAGGCGGTCTAGCGGGAGCTCAGATACGCAGTATTTT

j_gene: TRBJ1-6
v_gene: TRBV7-9
abundance: .
d_gene: TRBD1
CDR3aa: CASSLEPDRSRSPLHF
CDR3nt: TGTGCCAGCAGCTTAGAACCGGACAGGTCCAGATCACCCCTCCACTTT

j_gene: TRBJ2-1
v_gene: TRBV28
abundance: .
d_gene: .
CDR3aa: CASSLVPSGYNEQFF
CDR3nt: TGTGCCAGCAGTCTCGTGCCCAGCGGATACAATGAGCAGTTCTTC

j_gene: TRBJ2-1
v_gene: TRBV10-3
abundance: .
d_gene: TRBD2
CDR3aa: CAISESSGSGKYEQFF
CDR3nt: TGTGCCATCAGTGAGTCGAGCGGTAGCGGGAAATATGAGCAGTTCTTC

j_gene: TRBJ2-7
v_gene: TRBV27
abundance: .
d_gene: .
CDR3aa: CASSFRPKYEQYF
CDR3nt: TGTGCCAGCAGTTTCAGGCCAAAATACGAGCAGTACTTC

j_gene: TRBJ1-5
v_gene: TRBV30
abundance: few
d_gene: .
CDR3aa: CAWSRRGGWPQHF
CDR3nt: TGTGCCTGGAGTAGGCGCGGAGGATGGCCCCAGCATTTT

j_gene: TRBJ2-2
v_gene: TRBV19
abundance: .
d_gene: .
CDR3aa: CASSILSGDTGELFF
CDR3nt: TGTGCCAGTAGTATTCTATCAGGTGACACCGGGGAGCTGTTTTTT

j_gene: TRBJ2-3
v_gene: TRBV19
abundance: .
d_gene: TRBD2
CDR3aa: CASSTLSGSFAQYF
CDR3nt: TGTGCCAGTAGTACCCTTAGCGGGAGCTTCGCGCAGTATTTT

j_gene: TRBJ2-7
v_gene: TRBV19
abundance: .
d_gene: .
CDR3aa: CATGGTPSREQYF
CDR3nt: TGTGCCACAGGTGGGACTCCCTCCCGCGAGCAGTACTTC

j_gene: TRBJ2-7
v_gene: TRBV21-1
abundance: .
d_gene: .
CDR3aa: CASSPREGSSGSRTYEQYF
CDR3nt: TGTGCCAGCAGCCCAAGGGAGGGATCTAGCGGGAGTAGGACCTACGAGCAGTACTTC

j_gene: TRBJ2-2
v_gene: TRBV5-1
abundance: .
d_gene: TRBD2
CDR3aa: CASSLAGVIGELFF
CDR3nt: TGCGCCAGCAGCTTAGCGGGAGTGATCGGGGAGCTGTTTTTT

j_gene: TRBJ2-7
v_gene: TRBV9
abundance: .
d_gene: .
CDR3aa: CASSVWGSGYEQYF
CDR3nt: TGTGCCAGCAGCGTTTGGGGTAGCGGCTACGAGCAGTACTTC

j_gene: TRBJ1-2
v_gene: TRBV11-2
abundance: .
d_gene: .
CDR3aa: CASRVTVGAGYGYTF
CDR3nt: TGTGCCAGCAGAGTTACAGTAGGGGCTGGGTATGGCTACACCTTC

j_gene: TRBJ2-7
v_gene: TRBV7-8
abundance: .
d_gene: TRBD1
CDR3aa: CASSPNRGPGYEQYF
CDR3nt: TGTGCCAGCAGCCCTAACAGGGGGCCAGGCTACGAGCAGTACTTC

j_gene: TRBJ2-4
v_gene: TRBV15
abundance: .
d_gene: TRBD2
CDR3aa: CATSRGTSGVAKNIQYF
CDR3nt: TGTGCCACCAGCAGAGGGACTAGCGGAGTAGCCAAAAACATTCAGTACTTC

j_gene: TRBJ2-7
v_gene: TRBV7-6
abundance: .
d_gene: TRBD1
CDR3aa: CASSFGTGYEQYF
CDR3nt: TGTGCCAGCAGCTTCGGGACAGGTTACGAGCAGTACTTC

j_gene: TRBJ2-5
v_gene: TRBV28
abundance: .
d_gene: TRBD2
CDR3aa: CASSSLAGVKETQYF
CDR3nt: TGTGCCAGCAGTTCCCTAGCGGGAGTAAAAGAGACCCAGTACTTC

j_gene: TRBJ2-3
v_gene: TRBV7-2
abundance: .
d_gene: .
CDR3aa: CASSLAGLHTDTQYF
CDR3nt: TGTGCCAGCAGCTTAGCGGGACTCCACACAGATACGCAGTATTTT

j_gene: TRBJ2-7
v_gene: TRBV7-9
abundance: .
d_gene: .
CDR3aa: CAAGVYEQYF
CDR3nt: TGTGCCGCAGGGGTCTACGAGCAGTACTTC

j_gene: TRBJ2-3
v_gene: TRBV19
abundance: .
d_gene: TRBD1
CDR3aa: CAGRAGGTDTQYF
CDR3nt: TGTGCCGGTAGGGCAGGGGGAACAGATACGCAGTATTTT

j_gene: TRBJ2-7
v_gene: TRBV5-6
abundance: .
d_gene: .
CDR3aa: CASSLHGGYEQYF
CDR3nt: TGTGCCAGCAGCTTGCATGGCGGCTACGAGCAGTACTTC

j_gene: TRBJ2-3
v_gene: TRBV2
abundance: .
d_gene: TRBD2
CDR3aa: CASRQSSGRTDTQYF
CDR3nt: TGTGCCAGCAGACAATCTAGCGGGAGAACAGATACGCAGTATTTT

j_gene: TRBJ1-2
v_gene: TRBV2
abundance: .
d_gene: TRBD1
CDR3aa: CASSRQGFNYGYTF
CDR3nt: TGTGCCAGCAGTCGACAGGGTTTCAACTATGGCTACACCTTC

j_gene: TRBJ1-2
v_gene: TRBV5-1
abundance: .
d_gene: .
CDR3aa: CASSPAGANYGYTF
CDR3nt: TGCGCCAGCAGCCCCGCGGGTGCGAACTATGGCTACACCTTC

j_gene: TRBJ2-7
v_gene: TRBV28
abundance: few
d_gene: .
CDR3aa: CASSPQGLSYEQYF
CDR3nt: TGTGCCAGCAGTCCGCAGGGGCTTTCCTACGAGCAGTACTTC

j_gene: TRBJ2-3
v_gene: TRBV29-1
abundance: .
d_gene: TRBD1
CDR3aa: CSVPGQGTDTQYF
CDR3nt: TGCAGCGTCCCGGGACAGGGGACAGATACGCAGTATTTT

j_gene: TRBJ2-2
v_gene: TRBV19
abundance: .
d_gene: .
CDR3aa: CASSLPLVVTGELFF
CDR3nt: TGTGCCAGTAGTCTACCGCTCGTGGTTACCGGGGAGCTGTTTTTT

j_gene: TRBJ2-2
v_gene: TRBV27
abundance: .
d_gene: TRBD2
CDR3aa: CASSSTLAPNTGELFF
CDR3nt: TGTGCCAGCAGTAGCACACTAGCGCCCAACACCGGGGAGCTGTTTTTT

j_gene: TRBJ2-2
v_gene: TRBV14
abundance: .
d_gene: TRBD1
CDR3aa: CASSQDRGQGPRRTGELFF
CDR3nt: TGTGCCAGCAGCCAAGATAGAGGACAGGGGCCACGCAGAACCGGGGAGCTGTTTTTT

j_gene: TRBJ1-2
v_gene: TRBV28
abundance: once
d_gene: .
CDR3aa: CASSPYSGANYGYTF
CDR3nt: TGTGCCAGCAGCCCTTATTCCGGAGCAAACTATGGCTACACCTTC

j_gene: TRBJ2-7
v_gene: TRBV5-4
abundance: .
d_gene: .
CDR3aa: CASSLRGYEQYF
CDR3nt: TGTGCCAGCAGCTTGAGGGGTTACGAGCAGTACTTC

j_gene: TRBJ2-1
v_gene: TRBV3-1/TRBV3-2
abundance: .
d_gene: TRBD2
CDR3aa: CASSQGAGGVQFF
CDR3nt: TGTGCCAGCAGCCAAGGTGCGGGAGGGGTGCAGTTCTTC

j_gene: TRBJ2-7
v_gene: TRBV4-1
abundance: .
d_gene: TRBD2
CDR3aa: CASSQHPGGTAYEQYF
CDR3nt: TGCGCCAGCAGCCAGCACCCGGGGGGAACAGCCTACGAGCAGTACTTC

j_gene: TRBJ2-5
v_gene: TRBV2
abundance: .
d_gene: .
CDR3aa: CASSERGTQYF
CDR3nt: TGTGCCAGCAGTGAACGAGGGACCCAGTACTTC

j_gene: TRBJ1-1
v_gene: TRBV19
abundance: .
d_gene: .
CDR3aa: CATRPLAGAETEAFF
CDR3nt: TGTGCCACGCGCCCTCTCGCGGGGGCTGAAACTGAAGCTTTCTTT

j_gene: TRBJ2-1
v_gene: TRBV7-9
abundance: .
d_gene: TRBD1
CDR3aa: CASSLRTGTYNEQFF
CDR3nt: TGTGCCAGCAGTCTACGGACAGGGACCTACAATGAGCAGTTCTTC

j_gene: TRBJ2-1
v_gene: TRBV28
abundance: .
d_gene: .
CDR3aa: CASSPLQRVEQFF
CDR3nt: TGTGCCAGCAGTCCTCTCCAGCGGGTTGAGCAGTTCTTC